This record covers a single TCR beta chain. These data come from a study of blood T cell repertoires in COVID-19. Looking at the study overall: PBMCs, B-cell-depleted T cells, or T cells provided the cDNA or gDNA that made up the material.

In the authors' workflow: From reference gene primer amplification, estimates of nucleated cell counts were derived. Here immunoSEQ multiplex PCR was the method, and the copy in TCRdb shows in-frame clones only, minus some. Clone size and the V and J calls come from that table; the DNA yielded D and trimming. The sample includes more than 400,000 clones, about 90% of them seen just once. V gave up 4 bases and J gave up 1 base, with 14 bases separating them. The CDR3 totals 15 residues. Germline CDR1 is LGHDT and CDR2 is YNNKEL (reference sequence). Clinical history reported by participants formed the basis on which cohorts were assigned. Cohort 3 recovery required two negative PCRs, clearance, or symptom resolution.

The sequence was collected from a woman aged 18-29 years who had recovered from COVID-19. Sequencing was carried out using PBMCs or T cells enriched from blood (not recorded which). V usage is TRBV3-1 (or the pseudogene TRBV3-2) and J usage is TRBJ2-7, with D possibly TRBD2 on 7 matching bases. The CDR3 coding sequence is TGTGCCAGCAGCCTCGGCAGGGGAGGGTCCTACGAGCAGTACTTC. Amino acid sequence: CASSLGRGGSYEQYF.